The 7 T cell receptor beta chains below come from one sample, sequenced in a study of T cells in Graves' hyperthyroidism and ophthalmopathy. The source material, RNA transcripts, was used to amplify TCR beta CDR3 regions. TCR CDR3 regions were first amplified by RT-PCR with HTBI primers. MiXCR, applied by TCRdb to the multiplex PCR reads, yields one record per CDR3 protein. The data hold some 580,000 distinct CDR3 sequences, with roughly 15% observed a single time. What was sequenced was blood. The receptors here all came from a woman in her forties with Graves' ophthalmopathy.

The sample holds many counts of this clonotype. This chain joins TRBV7-8 and TRBJ2-7, with unresolved D. The V end was cut by 5 bases, the J end by 3 bases, with 14 bases between. This CDR3 is built from 14 residues. The V gene's germline CDR1 is SGHVS and CDR2 FQNEAQ. DNA of the CDR3: TGTGCCAGCAGCCCAGAGGCGTCCCACTACGAGCAGTACTTC. Amino acid sequence: CASSPEASHYEQYF.

The chain recombines TRBV28 with TRBJ2-1, with a tentative D call TRBD2 (5 bases). The ends were cut back, 10 bases at V and 5 bases at J, with 12 bases in the middle. The CDR3 is made up of 12 amino acids. Germline CDR1 is MDHEN and CDR2 is SYDVKM. The DNA of the CDR3 is TGTGCCACCCTAAGGACTCACAATGAGCAGTTCTTC. It is translated as CATLRTHNEQFF.

The sample holds many counts of this clonotype. The chain uses TRBV5-1 and TRBJ1-2; D may be TRBD1 (5 bases). This CDR3 is built from 17 residues. From germline, CDR1 is SGHRS and CDR2 YFSETQ. Between the trimmed V and J ends, which lost 3 bases and 2 bases, there was a span of 20 bases. In DNA form, the CDR3 reads TGCGCCAGCAGCTACCCTTCATACAGGAGAGAAAACTATGGCTACACCTTC. This gives the protein CASSYPSYRRENYGYTF.

The sample holds a few counts of this clonotype. The rearrangement joins TRBV29-1 to TRBJ2-5, with a possible D match to TRBD1 (5 bases). V was clipped by 1 base and J by 6 bases, with 12 bases between them. Looked up from germline, CDR1 is SQVTM and CDR2 is ANQGSEA. The CDR3 spans 13 residues. CDR3 coding DNA: TGCAGCGTTGAAGGGGGCCAGGGCCAGACCCAGTACTTC. Translating it yields CSVEGGQGQTQYF.

The CDR3 sequence: CASSTEYSNQPQHF. The CDR3 coding sequence is TGTGCCAGCAGCACGGAGTATAGCAATCAGCCCCAGCATTTT. The V call is TRBV7-2, the J call TRBJ1-5; D ambiguous. V lost 5 bases and J 0 bases, leaving 8 bases between the germline ends. The CDR3 is 14 residues long. Germline CDR1 reads SGHTA; CDR2 reads FQGNSA.

This clonotype was seen ten or more times. The chain carries TRBV20-1 and TRBJ2-3; possible D gene TRBD2, 6 bases. V was cut by 7 bases and J by 2 bases, with 13 bases left in between. This CDR3 is built from 13 residues. Germline V gene sequence: CDR1 DFQATT, CDR2 SNEGSKA (reference sequence). Written as DNA, the CDR3 is TGCAGTGGGAGGGACTCTTACACAGATACGCAGTATTTT. Its protein is CSGRDSYTDTQYF.

This clonotype showed up many times. Mismatch with germline at one junction end may stem from a read error. The V and J genes are TRBV20-1 and TRBJ2-7; the D is unclear. CDR3 size: 13 residues. Germline CDR1 reads DFQATT; CDR2 reads SNEGSKA (reference sequence). The CDR3 is CSARAPNSDEQYF. The CDR3, as DNA: TGCAGTGCTAGAGCCCCTAACTCCGACGAGCAGTACTTC.